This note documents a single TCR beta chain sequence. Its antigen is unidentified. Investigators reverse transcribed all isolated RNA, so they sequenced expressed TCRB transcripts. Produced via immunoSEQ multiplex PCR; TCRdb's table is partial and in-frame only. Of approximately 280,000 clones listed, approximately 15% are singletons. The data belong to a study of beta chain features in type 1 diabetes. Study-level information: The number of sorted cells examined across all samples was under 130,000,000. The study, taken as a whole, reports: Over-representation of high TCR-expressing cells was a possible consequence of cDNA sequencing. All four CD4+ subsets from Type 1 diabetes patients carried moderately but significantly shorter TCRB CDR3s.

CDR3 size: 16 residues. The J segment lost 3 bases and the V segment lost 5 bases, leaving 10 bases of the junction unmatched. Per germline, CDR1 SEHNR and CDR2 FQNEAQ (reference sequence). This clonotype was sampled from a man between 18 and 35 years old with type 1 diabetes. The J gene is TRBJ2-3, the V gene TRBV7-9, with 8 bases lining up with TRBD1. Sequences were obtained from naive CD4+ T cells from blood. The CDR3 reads CASSSTRGRGTDTQYF. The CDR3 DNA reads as TGTGCCAGCAGCAGCACCAGGGGGCGCGGGACAGATACGCAGTATTTT.